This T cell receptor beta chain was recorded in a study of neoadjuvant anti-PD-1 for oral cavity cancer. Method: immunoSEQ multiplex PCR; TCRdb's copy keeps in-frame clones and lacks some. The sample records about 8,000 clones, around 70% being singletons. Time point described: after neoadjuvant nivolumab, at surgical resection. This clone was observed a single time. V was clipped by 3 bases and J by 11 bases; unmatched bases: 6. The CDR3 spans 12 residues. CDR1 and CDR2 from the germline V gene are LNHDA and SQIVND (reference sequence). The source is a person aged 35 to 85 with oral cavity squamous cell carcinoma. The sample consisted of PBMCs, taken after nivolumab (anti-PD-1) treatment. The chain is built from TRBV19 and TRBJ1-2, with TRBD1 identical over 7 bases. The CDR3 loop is CASSIPGQKYTF. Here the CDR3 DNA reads TGTGCCAGTAGTATTCCGGGACAGAAGTACACCTTC.